The rows below give T cell receptor beta chains drawn from one sample of a study of shared clonotypes between healthy human individuals. TCRdb's copy holds only in-frame clones and misses some; the assay was immunoSEQ multiplex PCR. The sample lists roughly 700,000 clones, around two thirds occurring once. Sequencing was carried out using memory CD4+ T cells sorted from blood. These receptors were taken from a woman aged 30 to 39 in good health. Each CDR3 is given with its conserved first and last residue. D genes are given only for firm matches. Clone size is given for some rows only: seen once, a few or many times, or a class if the clone is expanded.

v_call: TRBV28; j_call: TRBJ1-5; d_call: .; clone_size: .; cdr3_aa: CASNPGDQPQHF; cdr3_nt: TGTGCCAGCAACCCCGGGGATCAGCCCCAGCATTTT
v_call: TRBV7-9; j_call: TRBJ1-2; d_call: TRBD1; clone_size: .; cdr3_aa: CASSRQGAYGYTF; cdr3_nt: TGTGCCAGCAGCCGACAGGGGGCGTATGGCTACACCTTC
v_call: TRBV28; j_call: TRBJ2-1; d_call: .; clone_size: .; cdr3_aa: CASSFEGLHNEQFF; cdr3_nt: TGTGCCAGCAGTTTTGAGGGGTTACACAATGAGCAGTTCTTC
v_call: TRBV5-4; j_call: TRBJ2-1; d_call: .; clone_size: .; cdr3_aa: CASSLEEANEQFF; cdr3_nt: TGTGCCAGCAGCTTGGAAGAGGCCAATGAGCAGTTCTTC
v_call: TRBV11-3; j_call: TRBJ2-2; d_call: TRBD2; clone_size: .; cdr3_aa: CASSLQAGDTGELFF; cdr3_nt: TGTGCCAGCAGCTTACAAGCGGGGGACACCGGGGAGCTGTTTTTT
v_call: TRBV14; j_call: TRBJ1-1; d_call: .; clone_size: .; cdr3_aa: CASSQGGRAHTEAFF; cdr3_nt: TGTGCCAGCAGCCAAGGGGGAAGGGCGCACACTGAAGCTTTCTTT
v_call: TRBV5-4; j_call: TRBJ2-7; d_call: .; clone_size: .; cdr3_aa: CASSLATGTYEQYF; cdr3_nt: TGTGCCAGCAGCTTGGCCACCGGGACCTACGAGCAGTACTTC
v_call: TRBV30; j_call: TRBJ1-2; d_call: .; clone_size: .; cdr3_aa: CAWTGGARTYGYTF; cdr3_nt: TGTGCCTGGACCGGGGGGGCAAGAACCTATGGCTACACCTTC
v_call: TRBV10-3; j_call: TRBJ2-2; d_call: .; clone_size: .; cdr3_aa: CAISEHPAKNTGELFF; cdr3_nt: TGTGCCATCAGTGAACATCCAGCCAAGAACACCGGGGAGCTGTTTTTT
v_call: TRBV19; j_call: TRBJ1-2; d_call: .; clone_size: .; cdr3_aa: CASSAQLGRNYGYTF; cdr3_nt: TGTGCCAGTAGTGCCCAGCTGGGACGGAACTATGGCTACACCTTC
v_call: TRBV11-1; j_call: TRBJ2-1; d_call: TRBD2; clone_size: .; cdr3_aa: CASSAGLAGYNEQFF; cdr3_nt: TGTGCCAGCAGCGCGGGACTAGCGGGTTATAATGAGCAGTTCTTC
v_call: TRBV14; j_call: TRBJ2-1; d_call: .; clone_size: .; cdr3_aa: CASSQTQPSEQFF; cdr3_nt: TGTGCCAGCAGCCAGACCCAACCCAGTGAGCAGTTCTTC
v_call: TRBV28; j_call: TRBJ1-2; d_call: .; clone_size: .; cdr3_aa: CASSTGLRSAGYTF; cdr3_nt: TGTGCCAGCAGCACCGGGCTTAGGTCTGCTGGCTACACCTTC
v_call: TRBV2; j_call: TRBJ2-3; d_call: .; clone_size: .; cdr3_aa: CASSVRAAGTDTQYF; cdr3_nt: TGTGCCAGCAGTGTCCGGGCTGCGGGCACAGATACGCAGTATTTT
v_call: TRBV18; j_call: TRBJ1-5; d_call: TRBD1; clone_size: .; cdr3_aa: CASSPDRGHVGNQPQHF; cdr3_nt: TGTGCCAGCTCACCCGACAGGGGGCATGTTGGCAATCAGCCCCAGCATTTT
v_call: TRBV6-1; j_call: TRBJ2-7; d_call: .; clone_size: .; cdr3_aa: CASRPQLTYEQYF; cdr3_nt: TGTGCCAGCAGGCCTCAACTTACATACGAGCAGTACTTC
v_call: TRBV4-1; j_call: TRBJ2-1; d_call: TRBD2; clone_size: once; cdr3_aa: CASSQGSTGTRYNEQFF; cdr3_nt: TGCGCCAGCAGCCAAGGTTCGACCGGGACTAGATACAATGAGCAGTTCTTC
v_call: TRBV7-9; j_call: TRBJ2-2; d_call: .; clone_size: few; cdr3_aa: CASSRDAGELFF; cdr3_nt: TGTGCCAGCAGCCGGGACGCCGGGGAGCTGTTTTTT
v_call: TRBV7-9; j_call: TRBJ2-2; d_call: .; clone_size: .; cdr3_aa: CASSLYPGELFF; cdr3_nt: TGTGCCAGCAGCTTATACCCCGGGGAGCTGTTTTTT
v_call: TRBV4-1; j_call: TRBJ2-1; d_call: .; clone_size: .; cdr3_aa: CASSQPGSGSYGEQFF; cdr3_nt: TGCGCCAGCAGCCAACCGGGTAGCGGATCCTACGGTGAGCAGTTCTTC
v_call: TRBV4-1; j_call: TRBJ2-3; d_call: TRBD1; clone_size: .; cdr3_aa: CASSEDRVGYTDTQYF; cdr3_nt: TGCGCCAGCAGTGAGGACAGGGTGGGGTACACAGATACGCAGTATTTT
v_call: TRBV2; j_call: TRBJ2-4; d_call: .; clone_size: once; cdr3_aa: CASTQGAYKAKNIQYF; cdr3_nt: TGTGCCAGCACTCAAGGGGCATATAAAGCCAAAAACATTCAGTACTTC
v_call: TRBV28; j_call: TRBJ2-7; d_call: TRBD1; clone_size: once; cdr3_aa: CASSDRDHEQYF; cdr3_nt: TGTGCCAGCAGTGACAGGGACCACGAGCAGTACTTC
v_call: TRBV5-1; j_call: TRBJ1-5; d_call: .; clone_size: .; cdr3_aa: CASGRDYQPQHF; cdr3_nt: TGCGCCAGCGGGCGGGATTATCAGCCCCAGCATTTT
v_call: TRBV7-9; j_call: TRBJ1-1; d_call: TRBD1; clone_size: .; cdr3_aa: CASSPDRDVTEAFF; cdr3_nt: TGTGCCAGCAGCCCCGACAGGGACGTCACTGAAGCTTTCTTT
v_call: TRBV27; j_call: TRBJ1-5; d_call: TRBD1; clone_size: .; cdr3_aa: CASSEGQGNYGPQHF; cdr3_nt: TGTGCCAGCAGTGAGGGACAGGGGAACTACGGACCCCAGCATTTT
v_call: TRBV2; j_call: TRBJ1-1; d_call: TRBD1; clone_size: .; cdr3_aa: CASSTGVSEAFF; cdr3_nt: TGTGCCAGCAGTACAGGGGTCAGTGAAGCTTTCTTT
v_call: TRBV10-3; j_call: TRBJ2-1; d_call: .; clone_size: .; cdr3_aa: CAISDLGEQFF; cdr3_nt: TGTGCCATCAGTGACCTCGGTGAGCAGTTCTTC
v_call: TRBV5-1; j_call: TRBJ2-3; d_call: .; clone_size: .; cdr3_aa: CASSLAGWYTDTQYF; cdr3_nt: TGCGCCAGCAGCTTGGCAGGGTGGTACACAGATACGCAGTATTTT
v_call: TRBV29-1; j_call: TRBJ1-2; d_call: .; clone_size: .; cdr3_aa: CSVEGSDNYGYTF; cdr3_nt: TGCAGCGTTGAAGGGAGTGACAACTATGGCTACACCTTC
v_call: TRBV5-1; j_call: TRBJ2-5; d_call: .; clone_size: .; cdr3_aa: CASSLGATGRETQYF; cdr3_nt: TGCGCCAGCAGCTTGGGGGCCACAGGGAGAGAGACCCAGTACTTC
v_call: TRBV29-1; j_call: TRBJ2-7; d_call: .; clone_size: .; cdr3_aa: CSVATSMSSEQYF; cdr3_nt: TGCAGCGTTGCTACTAGTATGTCTTCCGAGCAGTACTTC
v_call: TRBV2; j_call: TRBJ1-1; d_call: .; clone_size: .; cdr3_aa: CASSDLGVGQNTEAFF; cdr3_nt: TGTGCCAGCAGTGATTTGGGGGTGGGTCAGAACACTGAAGCTTTCTTT
v_call: TRBV28; j_call: TRBJ1-5; d_call: .; clone_size: .; cdr3_aa: CATLMSEAGPPQHF; cdr3_nt: TGTGCCACCCTAATGAGCGAGGCAGGGCCGCCCCAGCATTTT
v_call: TRBV6-6; j_call: TRBJ2-2; d_call: .; clone_size: .; cdr3_aa: CASKGPNTGELFF; cdr3_nt: TGTGCCAGCAAAGGACCTAACACCGGGGAGCTGTTTTTT
v_call: TRBV28; j_call: TRBJ2-7; d_call: .; clone_size: once; cdr3_aa: CASTTDYEQYF; cdr3_nt: TGTGCCAGCACGACTGACTACGAGCAGTACTTC
v_call: TRBV5-4; j_call: TRBJ1-3; d_call: .; clone_size: .; cdr3_aa: CASSFAGNTIYF; cdr3_nt: TGTGCCAGCAGTTTTGCTGGAAACACCATATATTTT
v_call: TRBV9; j_call: TRBJ2-2; d_call: .; clone_size: .; cdr3_aa: CASSSRNRVDPGELFF; cdr3_nt: TGTGCCAGCAGCTCCAGGAATCGGGTAGACCCCGGGGAGCTGTTTTTT
v_call: TRBV2; j_call: TRBJ1-2; d_call: TRBD1; clone_size: .; cdr3_aa: CASRETGGLYGYTF; cdr3_nt: TGTGCCAGTAGAGAGACAGGGGGCCTCTATGGCTACACCTTC
v_call: TRBV2; j_call: TRBJ2-6; d_call: .; clone_size: .; cdr3_aa: CASSAEAGDSGANVLTF; cdr3_nt: TGTGCCAGCAGCGCTGAGGCAGGGGACTCTGGGGCCAACGTCCTGACTTTC
v_call: TRBV30; j_call: TRBJ2-5; d_call: TRBD2; clone_size: .; cdr3_aa: CAWRTSGKTQYF; cdr3_nt: TGTGCCTGGCGGACTAGCGGAAAGACCCAGTACTTC